A single sample is the source of the 14 T cell receptor beta chains below, sequenced in a study of T cells in Graves' hyperthyroidism and ophthalmopathy. What was amplified from RNA transcripts were TCR beta CDR3 regions. During a first-round RT-PCR of the TCR CDR3, the HTBI primer set was used. TCRdb used MiXCR to reprocess the multiplex PCR reads, holding one entry per CDR3 protein. The top ten hold around 9.2% of the sample, which has 300,000 to 400,000 distinct CDR3 sequences, over 10% seen once. The material sequenced was blood. Receptor source: a woman between 18 and 29 years old with Graves' hyperthyroidism.

Concerning this clonotype: Since a much larger clone is just one base distant, this may be a read error. This chain joins TRBV6-2 or TRBV6-3 and TRBJ2-1; 10 bases line up with TRBD2. Germline trimming cut 0 bases from V and 12 bases from J; bases unmatched to any gene: 14. The germline gives CDR1 MNHEY, CDR2 SVGEGT. The CDR3 spans 17 residues. The CDR3 here is CASSYSEERGGPILQFF. Written as DNA, the CDR3 is TGTGCCAGCAGTTACTCTGAGGAGCGGGGGGGGCCGATCTTGCAGTTCTTC.

CDR3 sequence reads: CASSPGAGSNSPLHF. The CDR3 DNA sequence: TGTGCCAGCAGTCCCGGGGCAGGCTCAAATTCACCCCTCCACTTT. V gene TRBV6-1 combines with J gene TRBJ1-6; possibly TRBD1 for D (5 bases). V lost 5 bases and J lost 7, with 15 bases in between. Germline V CDR1 and CDR2: MNHNS, SASEGT. The CDR3 spans 15 residues.

DNA of the CDR3: TGTGCCAGCAGCTTCACTGAGTCCACAGATACGCAGTATTTT. Protein product: CASSFTESTDTQYF. The V gene is TRBV7-9, the J gene TRBJ2-3; D unclear. Per germline, CDR1 SEHNR and CDR2 FQNEAQ (reference sequence). The CDR3 has 14 residues. The V end was cut by 3 bases, the J end by 2 bases, with 9 bases between.

In its sample, this clonotype was seen many times. V is TRBV11-1 and J is TRBJ1-1; D is ambiguous. Trimming stripped 5 bases from V and 6 bases from J, with 10 bases between. CDR1 and CDR2 (germline): SGHAT, FQDESV (reference sequence). The CDR3 is made up of 12 amino acids. As DNA, the CDR3 is TGTGCCAGCAGCCCAGTAGGGTCTGAAGCTTTCTTT. It translates to CASSPVGSEAFF.

At least ten counts were recorded for this clonotype. Written as DNA, the CDR3 is TGTGCCATCAGCTACGGACTAGCGGGGGGCGGGGAGACCCAGTACTTC. Translated: CAISYGLAGGGETQYF. This rearrangement joins TRBV10-3 to TRBJ2-5, with 14 bases fitting TRBD2. CDR3 length: 16 amino acids. The germline V gene encodes CDR1 ENHRY and CDR2 SYGVKD. V gave up 6 bases and J gave up 5 bases; unmatched junction bases: 8.

This sequence joins TRBV29-1 and TRBJ1-2, with 7 bases fitting TRBD1. This CDR3 is built from 13 residues. V shed 0 bases and J 6 bases; nucleotides not matched to a gene: 4. The V gene's germline CDR1 is SQVTM and CDR2 ANQGSEA. Written as DNA, the CDR3 is TGCAGCGTTGAAGATCGAGGGACAGATGGCTACACCTTC. It yields the protein CSVEDRGTDGYTF. Supplemented by reference TRBV29-1 and TRBJ1-2, the full variable domain reads SAVISQKPSRDICQRGTSLTIQCQVDSQVTMMFWYRQQPGQSLTLIATANQGSEATYESGFVIDKFPISRPNLTFSTLTVSNMSPEDSSIYLCSVEDRGTDGYTFGSGTRLTVV.

This clonotype was seen ten or more times. The CDR3 loop is CASSSAGLYEQYF. The CDR3 DNA sequence: TGCGCCAGCAGCTCGGCAGGGCTGTACGAGCAGTACTTC. The rearrangement uses TRBV5-1 and TRBJ2-7, with D perhaps TRBD1 (5 bases). V lost 3 bases and J 4 bases, leaving 11 bases between the germline ends. CDR1 is SGHRS, CDR2 YFSETQ, per germline. The CDR3 extends over 13 amino acids.

The table lists this clonotype with a few counts. This chain connects TRBV4-1 to TRBJ1-4; D call uncertain. The CDR3 contains 15 residues. V gave up 2 bases and J gave up 2 bases, with 9 bases separating them. Germline assignment: CDR1 MGHRA and CDR2 YSYEKL. The CDR3 here is CASSQPGSTNEKLFF. CDR3 in DNA: TGCGCCAGCAGCCAACCGGGTTCGACTAATGAAAAACTGTTTTTT.

This clonotype came up many times. This chain connects TRBV28 to TRBJ2-7, with D tentatively TRBD1 or TRBD2 (5 bases each). Per germline, CDR1 MDHEN and CDR2 SYDVKM. Trimming pared 10 bases from V and 2 bases from J, leaving 18 bases between. The CDR3 loop spans 14 amino acids. The CDR3 loop reads CATQKGDPPYEQYF. The CDR3 DNA sequence: TGTGCCACCCAAAAAGGGGACCCGCCCTACGAGCAGTACTTC.

This clonotype was seen repeatedly, ten times or more. V gene TRBV28 combines with J gene TRBJ2-3, with TRBD2 matching 7 bases. V was pared by 5 bases and J by 6 bases, with 8 bases of the junction left unmatched. From germline, CDR1 is MDHEN and CDR2 SYDVKM. CDR3 size: 14 residues. The CDR3 coding sequence is TGTGCCAGCAGTCTCCCGTTCGGGGGGGATACGCAGTATTTT. Encoded protein: CASSLPFGGDTQYF. Combining the CDR3 with reference TRBV28 and TRBJ2-3 gives the whole variable domain DVKVTQSSRYLVKRTGEKVFLECVQDMDHENMFWYRQDPGLGLRLIYFSYDVKMKEKGDIPEGYSVSREKKERFSLILESASTNQTSMYLCASSLPFGGDTQYFGPGTRLTVL.

This clonotype was recorded at least ten times. The chain couples TRBV3-1 to TRBJ2-7; D ambiguous. The CDR3 consists of 12 residues. Germline CDR1 LGHDT, CDR2 YNNKEL (reference sequence). Trimming took off 8 bases at V and 1 base at J, with 9 bases between the two ends. Here the CDR3 DNA reads TGTGCCAGCGGAACCCAATCCTACGAGCAGTACTTC. Amino acid sequence: CASGTQSYEQYF.

Details on this clonotype: This may arise from a read error, as a much more abundant clone is one base away. V is TRBV6-2 or TRBV6-3 and J is TRBJ2-7; D tentatively fits TRBD1 or TRBD2 (5 bases each). V gave up 5 bases and J gave up 2 bases, with 16 bases separating them. There are 15 residues in the CDR3. Germline CDR1 MNHEY, CDR2 SVGEGT. The CDR3 coding sequence is TGTGCCAGCAGTGGTCGGGGCGGGCAGACCTACGAGCAGTACTTC. It yields the protein CASSGRGGQTYEQYF.

This sequence joins TRBV5-1 and TRBJ2-3, with D perhaps TRBD2 (5 bases). V shed 7 bases and J shed 6 bases, with 12 bases lying between them. This CDR3 is 12 amino acids long. Germline assignment: CDR1 SGHRS and CDR2 YFSETQ. The CDR3 DNA sequence: TGCGCCAGCGGGGAGCGGACGGATACGCAGTATTTT. Protein sequence: CASGERTDTQYF.

This clonotype was recorded at least ten times. The rearrangement uses TRBV3-1 and TRBJ2-7, with 7 nucleotides matching TRBD2. The CDR3 sequence is 14 residues long. Per germline, CDR1 LGHDT and CDR2 YNNKEL (reference sequence). Germline trimming cut 4 bases from V and 6 bases from J; bases unmatched to any gene: 9. For the CDR3, the DNA is TGTGCCAGCAGCCCGAGGGCGGGAGAAGGCGAGCAGTACTTC. Its translation is CASSPRAGEGEQYF.